This passage covers 19 T cell receptor beta chains from one sample sequenced in a study of T cell responses to AZD1222 COVID-19 vaccine. Sequencing used immunoSEQ multiplex PCR; TCRdb keeps in-frame clones, though not all of them. The sample has over 150,000 clones; 90% are singletons. Sequenced here: peripheral blood, sampled on day 0 of AZD1222 vaccination. Every receptor here comes from an adult in good health.

This chain links TRBV5-1 with TRBJ2-5; D may correspond to TRBD1 or TRBD2 (6 bases each). Trimming left V 0 bases short and J 1 base short, with 16 bases between. Germline assignment: CDR1 SGHRS and CDR2 YFSETQ. This CDR3 has 17 residues. In DNA form, the CDR3 reads TGCGCCAGCAGCTTGGCCACGGGCGGAGGGGGCCAAGAGACCCAGTACTTC. It yields the protein CASSLATGGGGQETQYF.

The chain carries TRBV5-5 and TRBJ1-1; 7 bases align to TRBD1. Germline lookup yields CDR1 SGHKS and CDR2 YYEKEE (reference sequence). This CDR3 is built from 15 residues. Unmatched junction bases numbered 10, after V lost 5 bases and J lost 3 bases. CDR3 bases: TGTGCCAGCAGTTTTTACCGGGACAGCCACACTGAAGCTTTCTTT. Translated: CASSFYRDSHTEAFF.

The rearrangement uses TRBV19 and TRBJ1-2; D uncertain. CDR1 is LNHDA, CDR2 SQIVND, per germline (reference sequence). V was cut by 5 bases and J by 8 bases, with 15 bases left in between. CDR3 length: 13 amino acids. The CDR3 DNA reads TGTGCCAGTAGTGAGGTCTACCCGGGCGGCTACACCTTC. Translated: CASSEVYPGGYTF.

V and J are TRBV5-4 and TRBJ1-1; TRBD1 might be the D (5 bases). V was trimmed by 1 base and J by 4 bases, leaving 14 bases between them. The germline V gene has CDR1 SGHNT and CDR2 YYREEE (reference sequence). The CDR3 has 15 residues. Written as DNA, the CDR3 is TGTGCCAGCAGCTTGATTGGGGGGGTAAGCACTGAAGCTTTCTTT. The encoded protein is CASSLIGGVSTEAFF.

The chain employs TRBV14 and TRBJ1-2; tentative D call: TRBD1 (6 bases). Germline V gives CDR1 SGHDN, CDR2 FVKESK. The CDR3 is 13 residues long. V gave up 3 bases and J gave up 2 bases, with 7 bases separating them. The CDR3 sequence is CASSQGANYGYTF. CDR3 nucleotides: TGTGCCAGCAGCCAGGGGGCAAACTATGGCTACACCTTC. Variable domain in full (rest from reference TRBV14 and TRBJ1-2): EAGVTQFPSHSVIEKGQTVTLRCDPISGHDNLYWYRRVMGKEIKFLLHFVKESKQDESGMPNNRFLAERTGGTYSTLKVQPAELEDSGVYFCASSQGANYGYTFGSGTRLTVV.

This chain connects TRBV3-1 (or the pseudogene TRBV3-2) to TRBJ2-7; D is undetermined. Germline V gene data show CDR1 as LGHDT and CDR2 as YNNKEL (reference sequence). Trimming removed 4 bases at V and 0 bases at J, with 10 bases between. CDR3 length equals 14 residues. The DNA of the CDR3 is TGTGCCAGCAGCCTACGGGCGGACTCCTACGAGCAGTACTTC. As protein: CASSLRADSYEQYF.

This clone appeared a few times. The V and J genes are TRBV19 and TRBJ2-5, with D possibly being TRBD2 (5 bases). Germline lookup yields CDR1 LNHDA and CDR2 SQIVND (reference sequence). The CDR3 has 19 residues. V was clipped by 3 bases and J by 1 base, with 24 bases between them. CDR3 residues: CASSIRVGVDGGGQETQYF. The CDR3 DNA reads as TGTGCCAGTAGTATCCGTGTCGGGGTGGATGGCGGAGGCCAAGAGACCCAGTACTTC.

About this clone: Germline and junction disagree at one end, which may indicate a read error. The chain employs TRBV4-1 and TRBJ1-6; possibly TRBD1 for D (5 bases). Per germline, CDR1 MGHRA and CDR2 YSYEKL. The CDR3 spans 16 residues. As DNA, the CDR3 is TGCGCCAGCACCCAACAGGCACTCTCCTATAATTCACCCCTCCACTTT. Amino acids: CASTQQALSYNSPLHF.

Written as DNA, the CDR3 is TGTGCCAGCAGCCAAGCCGGGTCGGCCTACGAGCAGTACTTC. This codes for CASSQAGSAYEQYF. The rearrangement uses TRBV3-1 (or the pseudogene TRBV3-2) and TRBJ2-7; the D is unclear. V was clipped by 1 base and J by 2 bases, with 9 bases between them. CDR1 LGHDT and CDR2 YNNKEL come from the germline V gene (reference sequence). There are 14 residues in the CDR3.

The sample holds one count of this clone. This chain connects TRBV4-1 to TRBJ1-1; D may be TRBD1 (5 bases). This CDR3 comprises 18 residues. V lost 2 bases, J lost 3 bases, and 22 bases lay in between. CDR1 and CDR2 from the germline V gene are MGHRA and YSYEKL. The CDR3 nucleotides read TGCGCCAGCAGCCAACGCCCCACTACCGGGATAGGGGACACTGAAGCTTTCTTT. Its translation is CASSQRPTTGIGDTEAFF.

In this sample, this clone turned up a few times. This chain uses TRBV5-4 with TRBJ1-1; D may be TRBD1 (6 bases). The CDR3 spans 14 residues. The ends were cut back, 5 bases at V and 1 base at J, with 12 bases in the middle. Germline lookup yields CDR1 SGHNT and CDR2 YYREEE (reference sequence). The CDR3 spells CASRFGQTNTEAFF. As DNA, the CDR3 is TGTGCCAGCAGATTCGGACAGACGAACACTGAAGCTTTCTTT. Combining the CDR3 with reference TRBV5-4 and TRBJ1-1 gives the whole variable domain ETGVTQSPTHLIKTRGQQVTLRCSSQSGHNTVSWYQQALGQGPQFIFQYYREEENGRGNFPPRFSGLQFPNYSSELNVNALELDDSALYLCASRFGQTNTEAFFGQGTRLTVV.

The chain employs TRBV30 and TRBJ1-6, with unresolved D. Germline values: CDR1 GTSNPN, CDR2 SVGIG (reference sequence). Trimming removed 0 bases from V and 8 bases from J, with 11 bases in between. CDR3 length equals 14 residues. The CDR3 sequence is CAWSVVSKYSPLHF. CDR3 nucleotide sequence: TGTGCCTGGAGTGTAGTTTCGAAGTATTCACCCCTCCACTTT.

The chain links TRBV15 to TRBJ1-5; 7 positions agree with TRBD1. The CDR3 has 16 amino acids. Germline V lookup: CDR1 LNHNV, CDR2 YYDKDF (reference sequence). The trim removed 4 bases at V and 0 bases at J, leaving 6 bases unmatched. CDR3 sequence (DNA): TGTGCCACCAGCAAAGACAGGGCCATTAGCAATCAGCCCCAGCATTTT. Protein product: CATSKDRAISNQPQHF.

This clone was detected once. J is TRBJ2-7 and V is TRBV18; D uncertain. The CDR3 has 11 amino acids. The germline V gene has CDR1 KGHSH and CDR2 LQKENI. Trimming removed 4 bases at V and 3 bases at J, with 4 bases between. The CDR3 nucleotides are TGTGCCAGCTCACAAAGCTACGAGCAGTACTTC. This translates into CASSQSYEQYF.

The rearrangement joins TRBV9 to TRBJ1-2; D is possibly TRBD1 (5 bases). The CDR3 is 16 amino acids. Germline-derived CDR1 and CDR2 are SGDLS and YYNGEE. Trimming stripped 3 bases from V and 5 bases from J, with 20 bases between. This CDR3 is CASSADETGPLYGYTF. CDR3 nucleotides: TGTGCCAGCAGCGCCGACGAGACGGGGCCCCTGTATGGCTACACCTTC. Based on the CDR3 plus reference TRBV9 and TRBJ1-2, the full variable domain is DSGVTQTPKHLITATGQRVTLRCSPRSGDLSVYWYQQSLDQGLQFLIQYYNGEERAKGNILERFSAQQFPDLHSELNLSSLELGDSALYFCASSADETGPLYGYTFGSGTRLTVV.

The sample holds one count of this clone. The rearrangement links TRBV2 to TRBJ1-5, with a tentative D call TRBD1 (6 bases). Germline-derived CDR1 and CDR2 are SNHLY and FYNNEI. Trimming cost V 7 bases and J 7 bases, with 14 bases left between them. CDR3 size: 13 residues. Here the CDR3 DNA reads TGTGCCAGCAAAGGGGGTGCGAGCCAGCCCCAGCATTTT. Its protein product is CASKGGASQPQHF.

V is TRBV5-1 and J is TRBJ1-2; 9 bases are a match to TRBD1. Trimming cost V 4 bases and J 6 bases; bases outside gene matches: 10. Germline V gene lookup returns CDR1 SGHRS and CDR2 YFSETQ. The CDR3 is 15 amino acids. CDR3 amino acids: CASSGPGTGLHGYTF. CDR3 sequence (DNA): TGCGCCAGCAGCGGACCCGGGACAGGGCTCCATGGCTACACCTTC.

This clone was seen a handful of times. V gene TRBV7-6 combines with J gene TRBJ1-6; maybe TRBD1 (6 bases). This CDR3 comprises 13 residues. The V gene lost 9 bases and the J gene lost 9 bases, with 15 bases spanning the gap. CDR1 and CDR2 from the germline V gene are SGHVS and FNYEAQ. CDR3 nucleotide sequence: TGTGCCAGTGGCCAGGGGTTTGGTTCACCCCTCCACTTT. Encoded protein: CASGQGFGSPLHF.

The gene calls are TRBV6-5 and TRBJ2-5, with a weak D call TRBD2 (6 bases). The germline V gene encodes CDR1 MNHEY and CDR2 SVGAGI. V lost 10 bases to trimming and J lost 5 bases, with 11 bases between them. The CDR3 has 11 residues. The DNA of the CDR3 is TGTGCCACAACCCGGGGGGAGACCCAGTACTTC. It specifies CATTRGETQYF.